This T cell receptor (beta chain) was captured in a study of T cells after yellow fever vaccination. TCRdb re-called the 5' RACE reads with MiXCR, one entry per CDR3 protein. The data hold just over 300,000 distinct CDR3 sequences, with less than 4.5% observed a single time. Germline CDR1 MGHDK, CDR2 SYGVNS. The CDR3 runs 14 residues. The V end was cut by 3 bases, the J end by 4 bases, with 12 bases between. Comment on this clonotype: As yet, its antigen is unknown.

Findings and caveats of the study: There was a small share of clonotypes that showed up in both the CD4 and CD8 compartments. Among primary-vaccination clones, most reappeared after the booster, at approximately 96% for CD4 and roughly 88% for CD8.

The J gene is TRBJ1-2, the V gene TRBV25-1; tentative D call: TRBD1 (6 bases). Sequencing used PBMCs, obtained on the day of the yellow fever booster vaccination. This clonotype originated in a man between 18 and 29 years old who received the YFV17D yellow fever vaccine. The CDR3 DNA is TGTGCCAGCAGTGACGACAGGACAGTCTATGGCTACACCTTC. Its protein is CASSDDRTVYGYTF.